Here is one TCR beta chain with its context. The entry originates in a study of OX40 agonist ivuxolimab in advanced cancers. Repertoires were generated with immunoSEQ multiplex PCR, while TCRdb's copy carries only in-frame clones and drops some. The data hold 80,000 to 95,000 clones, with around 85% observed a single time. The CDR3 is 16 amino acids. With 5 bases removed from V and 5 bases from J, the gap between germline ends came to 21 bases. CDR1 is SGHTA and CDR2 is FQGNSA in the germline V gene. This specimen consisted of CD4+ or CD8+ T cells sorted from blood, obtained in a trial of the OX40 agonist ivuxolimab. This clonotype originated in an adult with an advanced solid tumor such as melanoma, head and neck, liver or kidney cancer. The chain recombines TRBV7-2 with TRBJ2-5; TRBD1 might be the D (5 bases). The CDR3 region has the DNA TGTGCCAGCAGCCCCGGCGCAAGGGGTTTTGTTGAGACCCAGTACTTC. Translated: CASSPGARGFVETQYF.